The text below deals with one T cell receptor beta chain. V dropped 7 bases and J dropped 3 bases, with 9 bases sitting between them. Germline V gives CDR1 MDHEN, CDR2 SYDVKM. The CDR3 has 12 amino acids. The data stem from a study of T cell responses to AZD1222 COVID-19 vaccine. This table comes from immunoSEQ multiplex PCR, and its TCRdb copy is limited to in-frame clones, with some not included. The sample lists approximately 92,000 clones, approximately 90% occurring once. The sample here was peripheral blood, taken on day 0 of AZD1222 vaccination. This TCR was sampled from an adult in good health. The rearrangement joins TRBV28 to TRBJ1-2; perhaps TRBD1 as D (6 bases). CDR3 protein: CASTPGDYGYTF. The CDR3 region has the DNA TGTGCCAGCACCCCAGGGGACTATGGCTACACCTTC.